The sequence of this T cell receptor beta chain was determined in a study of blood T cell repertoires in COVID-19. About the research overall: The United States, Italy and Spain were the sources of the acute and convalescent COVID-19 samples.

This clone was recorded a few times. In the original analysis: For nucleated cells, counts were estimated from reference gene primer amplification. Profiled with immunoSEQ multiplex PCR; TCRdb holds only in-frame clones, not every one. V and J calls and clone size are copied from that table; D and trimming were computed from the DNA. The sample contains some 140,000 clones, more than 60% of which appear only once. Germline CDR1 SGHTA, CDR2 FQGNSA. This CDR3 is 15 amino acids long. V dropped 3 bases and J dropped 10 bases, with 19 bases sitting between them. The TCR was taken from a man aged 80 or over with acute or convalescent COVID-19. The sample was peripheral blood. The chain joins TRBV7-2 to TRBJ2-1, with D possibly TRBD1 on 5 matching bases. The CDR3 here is CASSLAGLGQGEQFF. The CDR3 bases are TGTGCCAGCAGCTTGGCAGGGTTAGGTCAGGGAGAGCAGTTCTTC.